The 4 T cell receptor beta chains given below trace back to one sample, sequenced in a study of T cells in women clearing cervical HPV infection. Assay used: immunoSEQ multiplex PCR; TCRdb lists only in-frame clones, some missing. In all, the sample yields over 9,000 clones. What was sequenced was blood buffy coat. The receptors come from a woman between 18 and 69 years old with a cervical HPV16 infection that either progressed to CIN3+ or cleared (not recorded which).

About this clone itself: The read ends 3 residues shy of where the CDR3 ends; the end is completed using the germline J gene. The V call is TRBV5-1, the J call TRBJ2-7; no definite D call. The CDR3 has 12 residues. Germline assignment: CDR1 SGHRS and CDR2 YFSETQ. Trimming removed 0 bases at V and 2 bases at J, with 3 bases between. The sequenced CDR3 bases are TGCGCCAGCAGCTTGGGCGCCTACGAG. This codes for CASSLGAYE. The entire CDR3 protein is CASSLGAYEQYF. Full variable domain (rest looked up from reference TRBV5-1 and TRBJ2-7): KAGVTQTPRYLIKTRGQQVTLSCSPISGHRSVSWYQQTPGQGLQFLFEYFSETQRNKGNFPGRFSGRQFSNSRSEMNVSTLELGDSALYLCASSLGAYEQYFGPGTRLTVT.

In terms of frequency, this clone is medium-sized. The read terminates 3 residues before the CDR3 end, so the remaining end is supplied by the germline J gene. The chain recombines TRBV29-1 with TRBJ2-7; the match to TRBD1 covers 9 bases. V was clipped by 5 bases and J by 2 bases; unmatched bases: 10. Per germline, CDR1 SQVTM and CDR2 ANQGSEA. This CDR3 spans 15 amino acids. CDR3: CSVQPGTGSTYEQYF. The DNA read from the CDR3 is TGCAGCGTTCAACCCGGGACAGGGTCTACCTACGAG.

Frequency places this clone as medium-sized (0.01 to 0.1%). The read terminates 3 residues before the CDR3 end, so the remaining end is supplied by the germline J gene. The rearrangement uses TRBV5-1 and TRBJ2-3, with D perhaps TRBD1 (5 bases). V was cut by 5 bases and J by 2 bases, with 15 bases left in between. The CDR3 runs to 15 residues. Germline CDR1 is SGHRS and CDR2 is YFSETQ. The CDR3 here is CASSARQSNTDTQYF. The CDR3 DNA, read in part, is TGCGCCAGCAGTGCCCGACAGTCCAACACAGATACG.

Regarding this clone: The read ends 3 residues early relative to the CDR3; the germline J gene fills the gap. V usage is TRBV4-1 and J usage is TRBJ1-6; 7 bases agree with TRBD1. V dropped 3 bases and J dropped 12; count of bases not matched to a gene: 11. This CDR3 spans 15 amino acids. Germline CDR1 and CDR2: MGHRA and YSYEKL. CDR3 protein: CASSQVRDSGIPLHF. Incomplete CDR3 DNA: TGCGCCAGCAGCCAGGTCCGGGACAGTGGGATACCC.